One and the same sample provided the 24 T cell receptor beta chains below, sequenced in a study of T cells in women clearing cervical HPV infection. Sequencing was performed with immunoSEQ multiplex PCR; in TCRdb, only in-frame clones are kept and a portion is missing. This sample's clone table lists roughly 20,000 clones. Specimen: blood buffy coat. The receptors here all came from a woman between 18 and 70 years old with a cervical HPV16 infection that either progressed to CIN3+ or cleared (not recorded which).

Points on this clone: Read data end 3 residues before the CDR3 end; the end is taken from the germline J gene. This chain links TRBV7-6 with TRBJ2-5; D ambiguous. Germline-derived CDR1 and CDR2 are SGHVS and FNYEAQ. CDR3 size: 14 residues. V was trimmed by 0 bases and J by 5 bases, leaving 10 bases between them. CDR3 protein: CASSLAPVLETQYF. Partial CDR3 DNA: TGTGCCAGCAGCTTAGCTCCAGTTCTGGAGACC.

Worth noting for this clone: The CDR3 is cut off 3 residues early in the read; its end comes from the germline J gene. The V and J genes are TRBV12-3 or TRBV12-4 and TRBJ1-1; a possible D gene is TRBD1 (5 bases). CDR3 size: 13 residues. V lost 7 bases and J lost 0, with 9 bases in between. Incomplete CDR3 DNA: TGTGCCAGCAAACAGGATATGAACACTGAA. This gives the protein CASKQDMNTE. The whole CDR3 protein is CASKQDMNTEAFF.

On this clone itself: The CDR3 is cut off 3 residues early in the read; its end comes from the germline J gene. The chain is built from TRBV12-5 and TRBJ1-1; perhaps TRBD1 as D (5 bases). The ends were cut back, 5 bases at V and 5 bases at J, with 21 bases in the middle. The CDR3 contains 16 residues. Germline V gives CDR1 LGHNT, CDR2 FRNRAP. CDR3 loop: CASGPRGGLGGTEAFF. CDR3 bases read: TGTGCTAGTGGTCCCCGGGGAGGATTGGGGGGGACTGAA.

To note about this clone: The read stops 3 residues short of the end of the CDR3; the missing end is completed from the germline J gene. J is TRBJ1-2 and V is TRBV6-2 or TRBV6-3; 10 bases match TRBD1. The CDR3 totals 14 residues. CDR1 is MNHEY and CDR2 is SVGEGT in the germline V gene. The CDR3: CASNKDRGLWGYTF. Partial CDR3 DNA: TGTGCCAGCAACAAAGACAGGGGGCTTTGGGGC.

A remark on this clone: The read finishes 3 residues shy of the CDR3 end, and the germline J gene is used to complete it. The rearrangement links TRBV30 to TRBJ2-5, with 9 bases lining up with TRBD1. Looked up from germline, CDR1 is GTSNPN and CDR2 is SVGIG (reference sequence). This CDR3 has 16 residues. With V trimmed by 2 bases and J by 6 bases, 13 bases remained unmatched. The CDR3 reads CAWSTRTGENRKTQYF. CDR3 DNA, as far as it was read: TGTGCCTGGAGTACCCGGACAGGGGAAAATCGGAAGACC.

As concerns this clone: The read falls 3 residues short of the CDR3 end, and the missing part is taken from the germline J gene. The chain employs TRBV19 and TRBJ2-1; D gene unclear. V dropped 4 bases and J dropped 6 bases, with 10 bases sitting between them. The germline CDR1 and CDR2 sequences are LNHDA and SQIVND (reference sequence). The CDR3 runs 13 residues. CDR3 DNA, as far as it was read: TGTGCCAGTAGTAGAGAACGACTCAATGAG. Translating it yields CASSRERLNE. The CDR3 as a whole reads CASSRERLNEQFF.

Turning to this clone: The read halts 3 residues ahead of the CDR3 end, with the missing end drawn from the germline J gene. V usage is TRBV20-1 and J usage is TRBJ2-5; 7 bases fit TRBD1. V was pared by 4 bases and J by 2 bases, with 1 base of the junction left unmatched. In germline, CDR1 is DFQATT, CDR2 SNEGSKA (reference sequence). The CDR3 is 12 residues long. Partial CDR3 DNA: TGCAGTGCTACGGGACAGCAAGAGACC. Translating it yields CSATGQQET. The full CDR3 sequence reads CSATGQQETQYF.

As for this clone: The read comes to an end 3 residues before the CDR3 does, leaving the germline J gene to fill in the end. The chain combines TRBV7-9 with TRBJ1-1; the D is unclear. The germline gives CDR1 SEHNR, CDR2 FQNEAQ (reference sequence). This CDR3 is built from 14 residues. CDR3 in amino acids: CASSLQTSGKTAFF. The CDR3 DNA, read in part, is TGTGCCAGCAGCTTACAAACTAGCGGAAAAACG.

As regards this clone: The CDR3 is cut off 3 residues early in the read; its end comes from the germline J gene. The V call is TRBV19, the J call TRBJ2-1; 9 bases are a match to TRBD2. There are 15 residues in the CDR3. The germline gives CDR1 LNHDA, CDR2 SQIVND (reference sequence). V gave up 4 bases and J gave up 6 bases; unmatched junction bases: 7. Partial CDR3 DNA: TGTGCCAGTAGTACTAGCGGGACTTCATCCAATGAG. Translation gives CASSTSGTSSNE. The whole CDR3 protein is CASSTSGTSSNEQFF.

On this clone: The read ends 3 residues early relative to the CDR3; the germline J gene fills the gap. This sequence joins TRBV5-4 and TRBJ2-7; TRBD2 aligns across 8 bases. The CDR3 length is 15 residues. V lost 3 bases, J lost 5 bases, and 10 bases stayed unmatched. The V gene's germline CDR1 is SGHNT and CDR2 YYREEE (reference sequence). The covered CDR3 bases are TGTGCCAGCAGCTCGGCCGGGACTAGAGTTGACGAG. It translates to CASSSAGTRVDE. The full CDR3 sequence reads CASSSAGTRVDEQYF.

In regard to this clone: The read terminates 3 residues before the CDR3 end, so the remaining end is supplied by the germline J gene. This sequence joins TRBV30 and TRBJ1-2; 10 nucleotides align to TRBD1. The V and J ends lost 3 bases and 3 bases, in that order; junction bases with no gene match: 4. The germline V gene has CDR1 GTSNPN and CDR2 SVGIG (reference sequence). The CDR3 spans 14 residues. Partial CDR3 DNA: TGTGCCTGGAGCCTGACAGGGGGCGACTATGGC. Protein: CAWSLTGGDYG. Given in full, the CDR3 is CAWSLTGGDYGYTF.

With regard to this clone: With the read ending 3 residues before the CDR3 end, the germline J gene is used to fill in that end. V usage is TRBV12-3 or TRBV12-4 and J usage is TRBJ2-1, with 11 bases aligning to TRBD2. Germline trimming cut 6 bases from V and 3 bases from J; bases unmatched to any gene: 4. This CDR3 is 15 amino acids long. The DNA read from the CDR3 is TGTGCCAGCAGCCTTACTAGCGGGGGCTACAATGAG. Translated, it gives CASSLTSGGYNE. The full CDR3 sequence reads CASSLTSGGYNEQFF.

About this clone itself: The read gets to within 3 residues of the CDR3 end, and the germline J gene fills in the rest. This chain connects TRBV20-1 to TRBJ2-4, with D perhaps matching TRBD1 (6 bases). This CDR3 has 14 residues. The V end lost 5 bases, the J end lost 6 bases, and 17 bases lay between the germline ends. Germline V lookup: CDR1 DFQATT, CDR2 SNEGSKA (reference sequence). CDR3 protein: CSASDRTVGNIQYF. The part of the CDR3 DNA that was read is TGCAGTGCTTCTGACAGGACGGTGGGAAACATT.

About this clone: The CDR3 is cut off 3 residues early in the read; its end comes from the germline J gene. The V call is TRBV11-1, the J call TRBJ1-2; a possible D gene is TRBD1 (5 bases). The CDR3 has 15 amino acids. Germline values: CDR1 SGHAT, CDR2 FQDESV (reference sequence). The part of the CDR3 DNA that was read is TGTGCCAGCAGCACCTGGCCGTGGGGCCCCTACGAC. This translates into CASSTWPWGPYD. The CDR3 in its entirety is CASSTWPWGPYDYTF. Full variable domain (rest looked up from reference TRBV11-1 and TRBJ1-2): EAEVAQSPRYKITEKSQAVAFWCDPISGHATLYWYRQILGQGPELLVQFQDESVVDDSQLPKDRFSAERLKGVDSTLKIQPAELGDSAMYLCASSTWPWGPYDYTFGSGTRLTVV.

A word on this clone: The junction shows a germline mismatch at one end, possibly a read error. The read falls 3 residues short of the CDR3 end, and the missing part is taken from the germline J gene. The rearrangement uses TRBV4-2 and TRBJ2-5; TRBD2 agrees at 7 bases. Germline V gene data show CDR1 as LGHNA and CDR2 as YNFKEQ. The CDR3 consists of 16 residues. CDR3 sequence reads: CASSQGNSGPQETQYF. CDR3 DNA, as far as it was read: TGCGCCAGCAGCCAAGGAAATAGCGGGCCTCAAGAGACC.

The CDR3 bases that were read are TGTGCCAGCAGTGGCTGGGGGGACCAGGATGAG. This gives the protein CASSGWGDQDE. In full, the CDR3 is CASSGWGDQDEQFF. The J gene is TRBJ2-1, the V gene TRBV6-2 or TRBV6-3; D is perhaps TRBD2 (6 bases). The observed sequence ends 3 residues before the CDR3 terminus, with the missing tail filled in from the germline J gene. CDR3 length: 14 amino acids. V lost 5 bases to trimming and J lost 8 bases, with 16 bases between them. Per germline, CDR1 MNHEY and CDR2 SVGEGT.

Comment on this clone: Read data end 3 residues before the CDR3 end; the end is taken from the germline J gene. The gene calls are TRBV19 and TRBJ1-6; the D is unclear. The CDR3 has 17 residues. The V gene lost 6 bases and the J gene lost 0 bases, with 15 bases spanning the gap. Germline V gives CDR1 LNHDA, CDR2 SQIVND (reference sequence). The CDR3 loop is CASSRLTGSSYNSPLHF. The DNA read from the CDR3 is TGTGCCAGTAGCAGATTGACGGGGAGCTCCTATAATTCACCC.

Note on this clone: The read terminates 3 residues before the CDR3 end, so the remaining end is supplied by the germline J gene. V and J are TRBV18 and TRBJ1-4, with 7 positions matching TRBD1. This CDR3 has 15 residues. V was pared by 3 bases and J by 7 bases, with 8 bases of the junction left unmatched. CDR1 and CDR2 (germline): KGHSH, LQKENI. The CDR3 sequence is CASSPTETGTEKLFF. Partial CDR3 DNA: TGTGCCAGCTCACCTACTGAGACAGGGACTGAAAAA.

Turning to this clone: The CDR3 extends 3 residues past the end of the read, so its final part is completed from the germline J gene. The chain combines TRBV6-2 or TRBV6-3 with TRBJ2-7, with D perhaps matching TRBD1 (6 bases). CDR3 length equals 13 residues. The germline V and J ends were trimmed by 5 bases and 4 bases, with 12 bases remaining between them. The germline CDR1 and CDR2 sequences are MNHEY and SVGEGT. The CDR3 loop reads CASSPGAVYEQYF. The CDR3 bases that were read are TGTGCCAGCAGTCCAGGGGCTGTATACGAG.

A remark on this clone: The observed sequence ends 3 residues before the CDR3 terminus, with the missing tail filled in from the germline J gene. V and J are TRBV7-9 and TRBJ1-2; D unclear. This CDR3 contains 15 residues. Per the germline V gene, CDR1 is SEHNR and CDR2 is FQNEAQ (reference sequence). CDR3 sequence reads: CASSLKVSRTDTYTF. The part of the CDR3 DNA that was read is TGTGCCAGCAGCTTAAAGGTATCCCGAACAGATACC.

In the case of this clone: The read comes to an end 3 residues before the CDR3 does, leaving the germline J gene to fill in the end. This chain connects TRBV6-2 or TRBV6-3 to TRBJ2-3, with TRBD2 matching over 8 bases. Germline loops: CDR1 MNHEY, CDR2 SVGEGT. The V gene end was trimmed by 3 bases and the J gene end by 3 bases; junction bases not matched to a gene: 8. CDR3 length: 16 amino acids. The CDR3 sequence is CASSYSAGGGTDTQYF. Partial CDR3 DNA: TGTGCCAGCAGTTATTCCGCGGGAGGTGGGACAGATACG.

About this clone: With the read ending 3 residues before the CDR3 end, the germline J gene is used to fill in that end. The J gene is TRBJ2-3, the V gene TRBV20-1; 9 bases match TRBD2. V was pared by 6 bases and J by 2 bases, with 12 bases of the junction left unmatched. Germline loops: CDR1 DFQATT, CDR2 SNEGSKA (reference sequence). The length of the CDR3 is 16 residues. The covered CDR3 bases are TGCAGTGCCCCCGAGGGGACTAGCTTTTCCACAGATACG. This codes for CSAPEGTSFSTDT. The whole CDR3 sequence is CSAPEGTSFSTDTQYF.

Worth noting for this clone: The read halts 3 residues ahead of the CDR3 end, with the missing end drawn from the germline J gene. The chain uses TRBV2 and TRBJ1-4; tentative D call: TRBD1 (6 bases). With 10 bases removed from V and 5 bases from J, the gap between germline ends came to 20 bases. CDR3 length: 15 residues. CDR1 and CDR2 (germline): SNHLY, FYNNEI. CDR3 residues: CATSVSGRGNEKLFF. The sequenced part of the CDR3 DNA is TGTGCCACCAGCGTAAGCGGCAGGGGAAATGAAAAA.

As regards this clone: The sequenced fragment ends 3 residues before the CDR3 boundary, so the rest is inferred from the germline J gene. The rearrangement uses TRBV2 and TRBJ2-3, with TRBD2 identical over 8 bases. Germline CDR1 and CDR2: SNHLY and FYNNEI. The CDR3 spans 14 residues. Unmatched junction bases numbered 9, after V lost 6 bases and J lost 7 bases. This CDR3 is CASRETSGGYTQYF. The covered CDR3 bases are TGTGCCAGCAGGGAAACTAGCGGAGGATATACG.